This T cell receptor beta chain was retrieved from a study of blood T cell repertoires in COVID-19. Study-level background: The United States, Italy and Spain supplied acute and convalescent COVID-19 samples.

This table comes from immunoSEQ multiplex PCR, and its TCRdb copy is limited to in-frame clones, with some not included. Of roughly 230,000 clones in the sample, 80% to 90% were seen once. CDR3 length: 15 amino acids. Germline V lookup: CDR1 MDHEN, CDR2 SYDVKM. V was cut by 5 bases and J by 4 bases, with 17 bases left in between. In terms of age and location, participants ranged from roughly 18 to 89 years and lived in approximately 24 US areas. Grouping used clinical history reported by participants in a survey and questionnaire. The TCR originated in a woman aged 45-65 years who had been exposed to COVID-19. The chain joins TRBV28 to TRBJ1-2; possible D gene TRBD1, 5 bases. Sequencing was performed on PBMCs or T cells enriched from blood (not recorded which). The CDR3 region has the DNA TGTGCCAGCAGTCCTCTTCCCGGGACTTTCTATGGCTACACCTTC. Protein sequence: CASSPLPGTFYGYTF.